This T cell receptor (beta chain) was identified in a study of Ad26.COV2.S vaccination and SARS-CoV-2 variants. The table came from immunoSEQ multiplex PCR; TCRdb's copy has only in-frame clones and leaves some out. Of fewer than 900,000 clones in the sample, about 90% were seen once. V was clipped by 6 bases and J by 1 base, with 13 bases between them. Germline CDR1 and CDR2: SGHTA and FQGTGA. The CDR3 loop spans 15 amino acids. Treatment indicated: some 20 received Ad26.COV2.S at low or high dose, single or two shots; several received placebo; per-sample allocation not given. Sampling was done on day 63 after the first vaccine or placebo injection.

The sequencing here drew on peripheral blood, taken in a trial of Ad26.COV2.S vaccine versus placebo. This TCR was recovered from a person aged 18-65 years who received the Ad26.COV2.S COVID-19 vaccine or a placebo. The chain is built from TRBV7-3 and TRBJ2-1, with TRBD1 as a possible D gene (6 bases). Here the CDR3 DNA reads TGTGCCAGCAGGACCCCGGGACAATCCTACAATGAGCAGTTCTTC. This gives the protein CASRTPGQSYNEQFF.